One sample yielded the 4 T cell receptor beta chains listed below, sequenced in a study of OX40 agonist ivuxolimab in advanced cancers. Libraries were prepared by immunoSEQ multiplex PCR; TCRdb keeps only in-frame clonotypes and omits some of them. The table lists about 81,000 clones, 80% to 90% of them singletons. This material consisted of CD4+ or CD8+ T cells sorted from blood, taken in a trial of the OX40 agonist ivuxolimab. All receptors derive from an adult with an advanced solid tumor such as melanoma, head and neck, liver or kidney cancer.

This chain uses TRBV19 with TRBJ2-2; 7 nucleotides line up with TRBD1. Germline CDR1 is LNHDA and CDR2 is SQIVND (reference sequence). Trimming cost V 4 bases and J 3 bases; bases outside gene matches: 5. There are 15 residues in the CDR3. The CDR3 spells CASSTPGTDTGELFF. CDR3 nucleotides: TGTGCCAGTAGTACCCCCGGGACAGACACCGGGGAGCTGTTTTTT.

The rearrangement links TRBV19 to TRBJ1-2; D ambiguous. The CDR3 spans 15 residues. In germline, CDR1 is LNHDA, CDR2 SQIVND (reference sequence). The germline V and J ends were trimmed by 3 bases and 4 bases, with 15 bases remaining between them. The CDR3 loop is CASSIRTDLSYGYTF. CDR3 coding DNA: TGTGCCAGTAGTATTAGGACGGACCTGTCCTATGGCTACACCTTC.

The chain carries TRBV6-1 and TRBJ1-1; no clear D gene. Trimming removed 4 bases from V and 8 bases from J, with 14 bases in between. Germline assignment: CDR1 MNHNS and CDR2 SASEGT. This CDR3 has 13 amino acids. CDR3 coding DNA: TGTGCCAGCAGTGTCGTTTTGCAAGCCGAAGCTTTCTTT. This gives the protein CASSVVLQAEAFF.

The chain recombines TRBV28 with TRBJ1-3; 9 bases are a match to TRBD1. There are 17 residues in the CDR3. V was clipped by 8 bases and J by 2 bases; unmatched bases: 13. Germline V gene data show CDR1 as MDHEN and CDR2 as SYDVKM. CDR3 sequence reads: CASYPLDRGLPGNTIYF. CDR3 DNA sequence: TGTGCCAGCTACCCCCTGGACAGGGGTCTTCCTGGAAACACCATATATTTT.